One T cell receptor beta chain is described in this entry. Its antigen is unidentified. Several immunoSEQ plates received, in even portions, the genomic DNA of each subset. Produced via immunoSEQ multiplex PCR; TCRdb's table is partial and in-frame only. The sample has 550,000 to 800,000 clones; 74% are singletons. The CDR3 totals 14 residues. CDR1 is MDHEN, CDR2 SYDVKM, per germline. The trim removed 8 bases at V and 3 bases at J, leaving 7 bases unmatched. The sample is drawn from a study of shared clonotypes between healthy human individuals. Overall study results and limits: Four donors held about 5% of naive CD4 clonotypes in common. Non-shared clonotypes had lower generation probabilities than clonotypes shared by all four sorted-subset donors.

The donors, all of them Caucasian adults, lived in Nashville, Tennessee. The source material was memory CD4+ T cells sorted from blood. Noted subset: CD45RA-negative fraction. The chain joins TRBV28 to TRBJ1-1; TRBD1 matches 9 bases. The sequence was obtained from a young woman in good health. CDR3 in DNA: TGTGCCAGCGCCCGACAGGGGGAGTACACTGAAGCTTTCTTT. Translating gives CASARQGEYTEAFF.